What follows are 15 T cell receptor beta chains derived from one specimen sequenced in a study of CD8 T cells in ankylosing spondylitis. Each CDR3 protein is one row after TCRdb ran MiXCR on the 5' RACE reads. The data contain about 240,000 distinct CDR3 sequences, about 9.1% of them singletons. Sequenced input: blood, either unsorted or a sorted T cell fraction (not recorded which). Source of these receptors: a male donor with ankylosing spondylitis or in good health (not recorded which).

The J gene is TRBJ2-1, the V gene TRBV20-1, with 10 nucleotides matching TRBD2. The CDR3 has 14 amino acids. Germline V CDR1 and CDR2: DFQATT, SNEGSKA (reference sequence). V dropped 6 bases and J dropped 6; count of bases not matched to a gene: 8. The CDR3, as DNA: TGCAGTGCAACTAGACTAGCGGGCCCCAATGAGCAGTTCTTC. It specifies CSATRLAGPNEQFF.

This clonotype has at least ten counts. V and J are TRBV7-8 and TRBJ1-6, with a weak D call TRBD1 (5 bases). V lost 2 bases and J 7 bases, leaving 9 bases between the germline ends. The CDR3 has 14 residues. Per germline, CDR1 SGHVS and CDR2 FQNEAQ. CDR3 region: CASSLSPGNSPLHF. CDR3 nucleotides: TGTGCCAGCAGCTTAAGTCCAGGGAATTCACCCCTCCACTTT.

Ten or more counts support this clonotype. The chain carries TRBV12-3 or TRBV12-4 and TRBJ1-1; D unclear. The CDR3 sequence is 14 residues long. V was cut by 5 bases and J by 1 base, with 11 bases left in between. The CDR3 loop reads CASSPTGSNTEAFF. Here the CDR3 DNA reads TGTGCCAGCAGTCCCACCGGCTCGAACACTGAAGCTTTCTTT.

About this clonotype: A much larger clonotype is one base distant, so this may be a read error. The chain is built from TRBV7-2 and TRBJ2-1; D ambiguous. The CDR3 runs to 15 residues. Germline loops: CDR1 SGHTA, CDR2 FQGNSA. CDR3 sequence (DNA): TGTGCCAGCGGCTTAATGTACGGGTCCCACAATGAGCAGTTCTTC. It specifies CASGLMYGSHNEQFF.

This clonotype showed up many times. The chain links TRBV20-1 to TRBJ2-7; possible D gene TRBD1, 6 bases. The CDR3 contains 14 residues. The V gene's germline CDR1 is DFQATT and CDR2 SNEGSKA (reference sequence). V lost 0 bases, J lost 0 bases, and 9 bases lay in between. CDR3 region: CSARDRGPSYEQYF. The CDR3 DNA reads TGCAGTGCTAGAGACAGGGGACCCTCCTACGAGCAGTACTTC.

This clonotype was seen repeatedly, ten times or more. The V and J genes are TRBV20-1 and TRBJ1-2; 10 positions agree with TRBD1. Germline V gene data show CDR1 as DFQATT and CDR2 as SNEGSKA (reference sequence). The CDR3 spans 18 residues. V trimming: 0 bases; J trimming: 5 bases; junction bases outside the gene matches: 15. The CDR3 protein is CSARDRETGGSSWYGYTF. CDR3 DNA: TGCAGTGCTAGAGATCGTGAGACAGGGGGCTCCTCCTGGTATGGCTACACCTTC.

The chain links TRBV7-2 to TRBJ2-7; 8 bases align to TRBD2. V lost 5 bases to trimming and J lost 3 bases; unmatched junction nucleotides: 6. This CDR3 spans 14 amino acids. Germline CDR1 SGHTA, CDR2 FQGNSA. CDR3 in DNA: TGTGCCAGCAGCCCGGGACTAGAATACTACGAGCAGTACTTC. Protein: CASSPGLEYYEQYF. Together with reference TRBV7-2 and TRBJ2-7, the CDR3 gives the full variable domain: GAGVSQSPSNKVTEKGKDVELRCDPISGHTALYWYRQSLGQGLEFLIYFQGNSAPDKSGLPSDRFSAERTGGSVSTLTIQRTQQEDSAVYLCASSPGLEYYEQYFGPGTRLTVT.

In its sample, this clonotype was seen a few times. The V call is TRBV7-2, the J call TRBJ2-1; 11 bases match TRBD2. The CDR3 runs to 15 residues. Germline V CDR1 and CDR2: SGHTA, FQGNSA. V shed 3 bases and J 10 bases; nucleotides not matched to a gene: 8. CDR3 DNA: TGTGCCAGCAGCTTGTCGACCGGGACTAGCGGAGAGCAGTTCTTC. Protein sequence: CASSLSTGTSGEQFF.

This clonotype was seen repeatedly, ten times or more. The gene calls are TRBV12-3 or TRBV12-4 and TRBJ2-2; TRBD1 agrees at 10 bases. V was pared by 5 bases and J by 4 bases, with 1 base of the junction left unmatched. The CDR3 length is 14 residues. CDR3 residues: CASSRQGATGELFF. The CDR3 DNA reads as TGTGCCAGCAGTCGACAGGGGGCCACCGGGGAGCTGTTTTTT.

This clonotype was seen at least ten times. This CDR3 reads CAFGGHRNNEQFF. The CDR3 DNA sequence: TGTGCTTTCGGAGGGCATCGGAATAATGAGCAGTTCTTC. This chain uses TRBV15 with TRBJ2-1; the D gene is possibly TRBD2 (6 bases). The germline gives CDR1 LNHNV, CDR2 YYDKDF (reference sequence). The CDR3 loop spans 13 amino acids.

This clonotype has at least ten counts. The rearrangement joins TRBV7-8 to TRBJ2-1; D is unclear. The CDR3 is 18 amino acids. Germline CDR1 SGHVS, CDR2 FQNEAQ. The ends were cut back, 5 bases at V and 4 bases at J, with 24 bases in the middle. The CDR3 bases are TGTGCCAGCAGCGCGCCCCCTAGGATCGTCGGCCAATACAATGAGCAGTTCTTC. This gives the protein CASSAPPRIVGQYNEQFF.

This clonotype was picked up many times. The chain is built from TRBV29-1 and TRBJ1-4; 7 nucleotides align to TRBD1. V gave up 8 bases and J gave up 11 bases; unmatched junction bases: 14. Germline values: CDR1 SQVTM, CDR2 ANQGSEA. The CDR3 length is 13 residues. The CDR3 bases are TGCAGCTTCGCCGGGGACAGATCTCAGAAACTGTTTTTT. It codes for CSFAGDRSQKLFF.

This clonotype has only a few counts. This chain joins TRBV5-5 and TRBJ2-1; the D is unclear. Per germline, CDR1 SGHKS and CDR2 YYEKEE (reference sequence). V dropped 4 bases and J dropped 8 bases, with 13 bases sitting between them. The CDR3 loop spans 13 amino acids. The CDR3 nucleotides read TGTGCCAGCAGCCCCGTAGAAATCTATGAGCAGTTCTTC. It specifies CASSPVEIYEQFF.

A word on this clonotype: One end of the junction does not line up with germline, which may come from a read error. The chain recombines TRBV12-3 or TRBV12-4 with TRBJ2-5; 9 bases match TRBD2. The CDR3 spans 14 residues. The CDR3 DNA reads TGTGCCAGCACCCATGGGACTAGCCAAGAGTCCCAGTACTTC. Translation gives CASTHGTSQESQYF.

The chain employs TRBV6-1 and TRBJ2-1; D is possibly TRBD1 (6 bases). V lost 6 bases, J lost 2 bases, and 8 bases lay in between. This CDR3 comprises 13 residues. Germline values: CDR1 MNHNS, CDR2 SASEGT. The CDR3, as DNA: TGTGCCAGCAGACAGGGCGCCTACAATGAGCAGTTCTTC. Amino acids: CASRQGAYNEQFF.